Listed below are T cell receptor beta chains from one sample, sequenced in a study of shared clonotypes between healthy human individuals. Method: immunoSEQ multiplex PCR; TCRdb's copy keeps in-frame clones and lacks some. The repertoire holds over 700,000 clones, 55% to 80% seen once, with 1.8% in the top ten. The material sequenced was memory CD4+ T cells sorted from blood. These receptor sequences come from a woman aged 30 to 39 in good health. Each CDR3 is given without its conserved first and last residue. A D gene is named only where the DNA matches it firmly.

v_call d_call cdr3_length cdr3_aa
TRBV28 NA 13 ASRTRTGGDTEAF
TRBV7-9 NA 14 ASSPQISTENTEAF
TRBV30 NA 10 AWSVQSEKLF
TRBV4-1 NA 14 ASSQEFGSNTGELF
TRBV5-1 NA 12 ASSLDRDTGELF
TRBV19 TRBD1 13 ASSTHRGRVAEQY
TRBV4-1 NA 14 ASSQGYRATGNTIY
TRBV19 NA 12 ASSITGLAGELF
TRBV2 NA 13 ASSGRGFRDTEAF
TRBV28 NA 16 ASSLEFPPGLSNQPQH
TRBV19 NA 13 ASTRTLANTGELF
TRBV11-2 TRBD2 14 ASSSLSGRGPYEQY
TRBV4-1 TRBD2 14 ASSQDGTTYTGELF
TRBV11-1 NA 11 ASSLAPVYEQF
TRBV19 TRBD2 14 ASSKRGGTQRYEQY
TRBV7-3 NA 13 ASSLQPGEQETQY
TRBV18 NA 11 ASSLGRDQPQH
TRBV4-1 NA 12 ASSPNKAIETQY
TRBV28 NA 13 ASIHRDLSQETQY
TRBV21-1 NA 13 ASSKAGATVYEQY
TRBV27 NA 11 ASSLSRSDTQY
TRBV4-1 NA 11 ASSPINTGELF
TRBV28 NA 12 ASSLPYSNQPQH
TRBV30 TRBD1 13 AWNPTGTTNEKLF
TRBV4-2 TRBD2 15 ASSQAPGRERTGELF
TRBV2 TRBD1 12 ASRPGQRTDTQY
TRBV5-4 TRBD2 13 ASSPSGGRTDTQY
TRBV15 NA 11 ATSTPGLDTQY
TRBV7-3 NA 12 ASSLGGSGETQY
TRBV6-6 NA 10 ASQRAPGTLH
TRBV28 NA 12 ASSYPPGGTEAF
TRBV5-1 NA 12 ASIPPGAYNEQF
TRBV19 NA 11 ASSDASKETQY
TRBV19 NA 11 ASRRLPNTEAF
TRBV5-6 TRBD1 12 ASSLWDRVHEQY
TRBV29-1 NA 12 SVAGASSGNTIY
TRBV5-1 NA 13 ASSPGTGNTGELF
TRBV28 NA 12 ASSWVSYAYEQY
TRBV10-3 TRBD2 14 AISEASGRSNNEQF
TRBV28 NA 15 ASSSTSGTPRNYGYT